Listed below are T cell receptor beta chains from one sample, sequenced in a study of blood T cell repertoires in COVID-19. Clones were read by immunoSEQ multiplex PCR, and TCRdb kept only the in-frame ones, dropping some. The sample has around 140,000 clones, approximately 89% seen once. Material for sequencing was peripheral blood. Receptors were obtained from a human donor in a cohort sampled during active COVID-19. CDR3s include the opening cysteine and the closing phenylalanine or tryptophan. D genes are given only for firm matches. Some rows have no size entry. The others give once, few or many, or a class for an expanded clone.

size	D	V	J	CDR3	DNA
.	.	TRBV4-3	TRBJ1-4	CASSQDLAEKLFF	TGCGCCAGCAGCCAAGATTTGGCTGAAAAACTGTTTTTT
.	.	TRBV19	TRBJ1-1	CASSIGRRASTEAFF	TGTGCCAGTAGTATAGGACGGCGGGCTAGCACTGAAGCTTTCTTT
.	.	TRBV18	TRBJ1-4	CASSRARGNEKLFF	TGTGCCAGCTCACGGGCCAGGGGTAATGAAAAACTGTTTTTT
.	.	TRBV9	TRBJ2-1	CASSPPGASSYNEQFF	TGTGCCAGCAGCCCTCCGGGAGCGTCCTCCTACAATGAGCAGTTCTTC
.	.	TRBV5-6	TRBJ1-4	CASSLGGPTNEKLFF	TGTGCCAGCAGCTTGGGGGGGCCTACTAATGAAAAACTGTTTTTT
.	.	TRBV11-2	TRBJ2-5	CASSLLQGGTETQYF	TGTGCCAGCAGCTTACTACAGGGGGGGACAGAGACCCAGTACTTC
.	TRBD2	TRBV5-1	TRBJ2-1	CASSFGGAVDEQFF	TGCGCCAGCAGCTTCGGGGGGGCAGTGGATGAGCAGTTCTTC
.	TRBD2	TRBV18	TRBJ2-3	CASSPRDSIQAGRASTDTQYF	TGTGCCAGCTCACCACGAGATAGTATTCAAGCGGGGCGCGCTAGCACAGATACGCAGTATTTT
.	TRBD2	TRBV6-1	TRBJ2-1	CASSEWTSGDGEQFF	TGTGCCAGCAGTGAATGGACTAGCGGGGATGGTGAGCAGTTCTTC
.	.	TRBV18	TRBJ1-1	CASSPQGTNTEAFF	TGTGCCAGCTCACCCCAGGGGACCAACACTGAAGCTTTCTTT
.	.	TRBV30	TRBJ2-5	CAWSVLGSGAQYF	TGTGCCTGGAGTGTACTAGGGTCGGGGGCCCAGTACTTC
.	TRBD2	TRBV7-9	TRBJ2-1	CASSLGGLANEQFF	TGTGCCAGCAGCTTGGGGGGGTTGGCGAATGAGCAGTTCTTC
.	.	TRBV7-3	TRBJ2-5	CASSLSDQETQYF	TGTGCCAGCAGCTTATCCGACCAAGAGACCCAGTACTTC
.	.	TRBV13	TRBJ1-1	CASSSLKGGAEAFF	TGTGCCAGCAGCTCACTCAAGGGAGGGGCTGAAGCTTTCTTT
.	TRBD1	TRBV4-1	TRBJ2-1	CASSQEGGIYNEQFF	TGCGCCAGCAGCCAAGAAGGGGGCATATACAATGAGCAGTTCTTC
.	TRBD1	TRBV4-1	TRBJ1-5	CASSHRTGGSNQPQHF	TGCGCCAGCAGCCACAGGACAGGGGGGAGCAATCAGCCCCAGCATTTT
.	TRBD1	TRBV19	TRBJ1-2	CASSIGQGGGYTF	TGTGCCAGTAGTATAGGACAGGGAGGCGGCTACACCTTC
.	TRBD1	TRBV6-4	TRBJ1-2	CASSLERGQGYTF	TGTGCCAGCAGCCTCGAGAGGGGGCAAGGCTACACCTTC
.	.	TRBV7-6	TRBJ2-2	CASSLSGTGELFF	TGTGCCAGCAGCTTATCGGGAACCGGGGAGCTGTTTTTT
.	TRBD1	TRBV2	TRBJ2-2	CASRGTGGYTGELFF	TGTGCCAGCAGAGGGACAGGGGGCTACACCGGGGAGCTGTTTTTT
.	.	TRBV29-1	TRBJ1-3	CSVLQGNTIYF	TGCAGCGTACTACAAGGAAACACCATATATTTT
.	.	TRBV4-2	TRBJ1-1	CASSRRGMNTEAFF	TGTGCCAGCAGCCGGCGGGGGATGAACACTGAAGCTTTCTTT
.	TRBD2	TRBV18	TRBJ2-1	CASSRDRGGEQFF	TGTGCCAGCTCCCGGGACCGCGGGGGTGAGCAGTTCTTC
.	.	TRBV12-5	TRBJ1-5	CASVPPGSNQPQHF	TGTGCTAGTGTCCCTCCAGGGAGCAATCAGCCCCAGCATTTT
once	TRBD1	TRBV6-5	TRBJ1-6	CASETGTSPLHF	TGTGCCAGCGAGACAGGGACTTCACCCCTCCACTTT
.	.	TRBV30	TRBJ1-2	CAWSVLGQNYGYTF	TGTGCCTGGAGTGTACTTGGGCAGAACTATGGCTACACCTTC
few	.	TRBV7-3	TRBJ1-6	CASSLLGQTNSPLHF	TGTGCCAGCAGCTTACTAGGACAGACTAATTCACCCCTCCACTTT
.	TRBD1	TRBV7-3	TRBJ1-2	CASSHRGQGAVYGYTF	TGTGCCAGCAGCCATAGGGGGCAGGGGGCAGTCTATGGCTACACCTTC
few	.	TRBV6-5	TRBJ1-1	CASTSTGKVIEAFF	TGTGCCAGCACCTCCACAGGGAAGGTTATTGAAGCTTTCTTT
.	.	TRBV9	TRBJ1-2	CASSGGGNYGYTF	TGTGCCAGCAGCGGCGGGGGGAACTATGGCTACACCTTC
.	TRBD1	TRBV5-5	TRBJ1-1	CASSSWDSLNTEAFF	TGTGCCAGCAGCTCCTGGGACAGCCTGAACACTGAAGCTTTCTTT
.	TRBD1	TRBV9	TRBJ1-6	CASSEGARAAPLHF	TGTGCCAGCAGCGAGGGGGCTCGTGCGGCACCCCTCCACTTT
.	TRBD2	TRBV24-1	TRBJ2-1	CATSDATSGGAYNEQFF	TGTGCCACCAGTGACGCTACTAGCGGGGGAGCATACAATGAGCAGTTCTTC
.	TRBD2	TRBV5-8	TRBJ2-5	CASSFGGGRETQYF	TGTGCCAGCAGCTTCGGCGGGGGTAGGGAGACCCAGTACTTC
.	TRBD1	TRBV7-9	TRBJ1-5	CASSLGGTGGHQPQHF	TGTGCCAGCAGCTTAGGAGGGACAGGGGGCCATCAGCCCCAGCATTTT
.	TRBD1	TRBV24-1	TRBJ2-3	CATSDPRQGADTQYF	TGTGCCACCAGTGACCCTCGACAGGGGGCAGATACGCAGTATTTT
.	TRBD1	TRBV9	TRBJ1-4	CASSRGQGDEKLFF	TGTGCCAGCAGCCGGGGACAGGGGGATGAAAAACTGTTTTTT
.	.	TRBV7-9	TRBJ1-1	CASAWGGNTEAFF	TGTGCCAGCGCCTGGGGGGGGAACACTGAAGCTTTCTTT
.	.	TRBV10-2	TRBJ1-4	CASSQRGGNEKLFF	TGCGCCAGCAGTCAAAGAGGGGGAAATGAAAAACTGTTTTTT
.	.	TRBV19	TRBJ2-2	CASSIDPGTGELFF	TGTGCCAGTAGTATAGATCCGGGCACCGGGGAGCTGTTTTTT